This T cell receptor beta chain comes out of a study of T cells in Graves' hyperthyroidism and ophthalmopathy. Study-level points and caveats: Blood also held most thyroid clonotypes expanded beyond 0.001.

The investigators amplified TCR beta CDR3 regions from RNA transcripts. In the first-round RT-PCR of the TCR CDR3, the HTBI primer set was used. TCRdb called the multiplex PCR reads again in MiXCR, with one record for every CDR3 protein. The table lists 610,000 or so distinct CDR3 sequences, under 60% of them singletons. Many counts were recorded for this clonotype. Its antigen is currently unknown. With 2 bases clipped from V and 2 bases from J, the junction kept 8 bases outside the gene matches. The CDR3 is 18 residues long. Germline lookup yields CDR1 SGHVS and CDR2 FNYEAQ. With a duration under 2 months, the hyperthyroidism was newly diagnosed in patients aged 18 to 65. Lactation, pregnancy, other autoimmune disease or uncontrolled infection led to exclusion of patients.

Sample: peripheral blood or thyroid tissue (not recorded which). The genes are TRBV7-6 and TRBJ2-2, with 10 bases lining up with TRBD2. This TCR derives from a woman aged 18-30 years with Graves' hyperthyroidism. The CDR3 loop is CASSLFETSGSNTGELFF. DNA for the CDR3: TGTGCCAGCAGCTTATTCGAGACTAGCGGGTCTAACACCGGGGAGCTGTTTTTT.